This is a list of T cell receptor beta chains from one sample in a study of shared clonotypes between healthy human individuals. Produced via immunoSEQ multiplex PCR; TCRdb's table is partial and in-frame only. The data hold approximately 1.1 million clones, with 75% to 80% observed a single time. Sequenced material: memory CD4+ T cells from PBMCs. The receptors come from a man younger than 35 in good health. Some clones in this sample may be carry-over from other donors' samples. The CDR3 runs from the conserved cysteine through the conserved F or W. A D gene is named only where the DNA matches it firmly. Rows may omit the clone size; those that give it use once, few, many or a size class.

size | J | V | D | DNA | CDR3
. | TRBJ2-3 | TRBV27 | . | TGTGCCAGCAGTTCCTGGGACGGCGGGGATACGCAGTATTTT | CASSSWDGGDTQYF
. | TRBJ1-2 | TRBV18 | . | TGTGCCAGCTCACCCTCCTTGCCGGGGGCGGGATATGGCTACACCTTC | CASSPSLPGAGYGYTF
. | TRBJ1-1 | TRBV18 | . | TGTGCCAGCTCACCAAGCAGGAAGGGTTTGGGCACTGAAGCTTTCTTT | CASSPSRKGLGTEAFF
. | TRBJ1-3 | TRBV28 | . | TGTGCCAGCAGTTTATGGGAAAACTCTGGAAACACCATATATTTT | CASSLWENSGNTIYF
. | TRBJ2-1 | TRBV7-3 | . | TGTGCCAGCAGCCCCACGAGGGAACGCTCCTACAATGAGCAGTTCTTC | CASSPTRERSYNEQFF
. | TRBJ1-6 | TRBV20-1 | . | TGCAGTGTATTATATAATTCACCCCTCCACTTT | CSVLYNSPLHF
. | TRBJ1-2 | TRBV28 | TRBD1 | TGTGCCAGCAGTTCGACAGGGGTTACGAATGGCTACACCTTC | CASSSTGVTNGYTF
. | TRBJ2-7 | TRBV2 | . | TGTGCCAGCAGTGATCTAGTAGCGGGGACAGCCCCCAGGGTGAACTTC | CASSDLVAGTAPRVNF
. | TRBJ2-2 | TRBV19 | . | TGTGCCAGTAGTATGGTCCTAATGAACACCGGGGAGCTGTTTTTT | CASSMVLMNTGELFF
few | TRBJ1-3 | TRBV5-1 | . | TGCGCCAGCAGCTTGAGGGGGAACTCTGGAAACACCATATATTTT | CASSLRGNSGNTIYF
. | TRBJ2-5 | TRBV7-2 | . | TGTGCCAGCAGCCCCACCCTCACCGTCGGGGAGACCCAGTACTTC | CASSPTLTVGETQYF
. | TRBJ2-7 | TRBV7-7 | . | TGTGCCAGCAGCCCAGGAGGACGCAACTCCTACGAGCAGTACTTC | CASSPGGRNSYEQYF
. | TRBJ2-1 | TRBV30 | . | TGTGCCTGGAGTGCCCGACTAGTTAAGTACAATGAGCAGTTCTTC | CAWSARLVKYNEQFF
. | TRBJ2-1 | TRBV4-3 | . | TGCGCCAGCAGCCCGGGGAGTTTTAACAATGAGCAGTTCTTC | CASSPGSFNNEQFF
. | TRBJ2-4 | TRBV5-1 | . | TGCGCCAGCAGCTTGGGGGGAGGCCAAGCCAAAAACATTCAGTACTTC | CASSLGGGQAKNIQYF
. | TRBJ2-7 | TRBV5-1 | . | TGCGCCAGCAAGGGGCTTCCGGGGGCCGGCGACGAGCAGTACTTC | CASKGLPGAGDEQYF
. | TRBJ2-3 | TRBV9 | TRBD2 | TGTGCCAGCAGCGTTGGAACTAGCGGGACCACAGATACGCAGTATTTT | CASSVGTSGTTDTQYF
. | TRBJ1-1 | TRBV5-1 | TRBD1 | TGCGCCAGCAGCTTCGACAGGGGGAACACTGAAGCTTTCTTT | CASSFDRGNTEAFF
. | TRBJ2-2 | TRBV28 | . | TGTGCCAGCAGACTACCATTAGTTGGCGGGGAGCTGTTTTTT | CASRLPLVGGELFF
. | TRBJ2-7 | TRBV7-3 | . | TGTGCCAGCAGCTTAGACGGGAACTCCTACGAGCAGTACTTC | CASSLDGNSYEQYF
. | TRBJ2-6 | TRBV28 | TRBD1 | TGTGCCAGCAAATCGGGACAGACTGCTGGGGCCAACGTCCTGACTTTC | CASKSGQTAGANVLTF
few | TRBJ1-2 | TRBV29-1 | . | TGCAGCGTTGAAAGAGGGATCGGGCGTGGCTACACCTTC | CSVERGIGRGYTF
. | TRBJ2-5 | TRBV4-1 | . | TGCGCCAGCAGCCAAGGAGCGGTAGCGAAAGAGACCCAGTACTTC | CASSQGAVAKETQYF
once | TRBJ2-7 | TRBV4-2 | TRBD2 | TGTGCCAGCAGCCCCCGACTAGCGGGAGTCCAATACGAGCAGTACTTC | CASSPRLAGVQYEQYF
. | TRBJ1-1 | TRBV30 | . | TGTGCCTGGAGTCTCCAGGGACTAATGAACACTGAAGCTTTCTTT | CAWSLQGLMNTEAFF
once | TRBJ1-1 | TRBV28 | . | TGTGCCAGCAGGACTGGGACGGTTAACACTGAAGCTTTCTTT | CASRTGTVNTEAFF
. | TRBJ2-2 | TRBV27 | . | TGTGCCAGCACCTCTGCCTTGAACACCGGGGAGCTGTTTTTT | CASTSALNTGELFF
. | TRBJ1-6 | TRBV30 | . | TGTGCCTGGACTCGACGGGGGGATAATTCACCCCTCCACTTT | CAWTRRGDNSPLHF
few | TRBJ2-2 | TRBV5-1 | . | TGCGCCAGCAGCTTGGCCATGGGGGCCGGGGAGCTGTTTTTT | CASSLAMGAGELFF
few | TRBJ1-1 | TRBV7-3 | TRBD1 | TGTGCCAGCAGCTTAGGGGGTGGGACAGGGAACACTGAAGCTTTCTTT | CASSLGGGTGNTEAFF
. | TRBJ1-1 | TRBV29-1 | . | TGCAGCGTCCTCCCCCTTCGGCTGGGGGGTGATGCTTTCTTT | CSVLPLRLGGDAFF
. | TRBJ1-5 | TRBV6-1 | . | TGTGCCAGCAGTGAAGCGCCTATAATGGGACTTCAGCATCAGCCCCAGCATTTT | CASSEAPIMGLQHQPQHF
. | TRBJ2-3 | TRBV19 | . | TGTGCCAGTAGTCGAGATCGGGCGACAGATACGCAGTATTTT | CASSRDRATDTQYF
. | TRBJ2-5 | TRBV7-3 | . | TGTGCCAGCAGCTTAATGGGTGGTCAAGAGACCCAGTACTTC | CASSLMGGQETQYF
. | TRBJ2-1 | TRBV7-9 | . | TGTGCCAGCAGCTTAGCCCAGGGAAACGAGCAGTTCTTC | CASSLAQGNEQFF